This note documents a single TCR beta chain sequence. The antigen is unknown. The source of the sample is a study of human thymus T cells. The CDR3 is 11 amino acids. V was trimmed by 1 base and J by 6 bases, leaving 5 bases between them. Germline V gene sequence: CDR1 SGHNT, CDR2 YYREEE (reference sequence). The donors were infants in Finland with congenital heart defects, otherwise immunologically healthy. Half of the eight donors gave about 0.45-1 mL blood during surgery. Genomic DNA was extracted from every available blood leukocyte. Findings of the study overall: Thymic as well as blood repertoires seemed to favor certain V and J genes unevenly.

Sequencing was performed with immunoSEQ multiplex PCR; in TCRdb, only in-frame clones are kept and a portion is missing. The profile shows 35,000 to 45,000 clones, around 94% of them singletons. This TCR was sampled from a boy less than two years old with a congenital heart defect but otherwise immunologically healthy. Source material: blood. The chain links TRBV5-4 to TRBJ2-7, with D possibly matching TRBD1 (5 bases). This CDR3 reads CASSLQGEQYF. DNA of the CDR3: TGTGCCAGCAGCTTGCAGGGCGAGCAGTACTTC. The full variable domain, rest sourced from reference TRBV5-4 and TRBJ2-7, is ETGVTQSPTHLIKTRGQQVTLRCSSQSGHNTVSWYQQALGQGPQFIFQYYREEENGRGNFPPRFSGLQFPNYSSELNVNALELDDSALYLCASSLQGEQYFGPGTRLTVT.